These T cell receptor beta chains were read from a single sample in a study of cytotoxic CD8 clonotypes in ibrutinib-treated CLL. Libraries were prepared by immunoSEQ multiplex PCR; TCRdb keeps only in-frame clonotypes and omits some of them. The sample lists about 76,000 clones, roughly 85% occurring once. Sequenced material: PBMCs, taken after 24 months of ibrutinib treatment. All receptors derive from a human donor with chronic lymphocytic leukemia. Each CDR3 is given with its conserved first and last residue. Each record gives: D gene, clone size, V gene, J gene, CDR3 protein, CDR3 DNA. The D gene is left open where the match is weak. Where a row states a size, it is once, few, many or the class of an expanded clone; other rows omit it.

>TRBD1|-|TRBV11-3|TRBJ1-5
CASSPFPIMTGVNQPQHF
TGTGCCAGCAGCCCCTTCCCTATAATGACAGGGGTGAATCAGCCCCAGCATTTT
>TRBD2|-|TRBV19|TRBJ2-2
CASTSGLAGAGELFF
TGTGCCAGTACCTCTGGACTAGCGGGAGCCGGGGAGCTGTTTTTT
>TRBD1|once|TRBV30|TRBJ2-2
CAWSGTGGTGELFF
TGTGCCTGGAGTGGAACAGGGGGAACCGGGGAGCTGTTTTTT
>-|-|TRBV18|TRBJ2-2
CASSPLGLGTGELFF
TGTGCCAGCTCACCTCTGGGGCTGGGGACCGGGGAGCTGTTTTTT
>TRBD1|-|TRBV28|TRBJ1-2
CASSWGQGAYGYTF
TGTGCCAGCAGTTGGGGACAGGGGGCCTATGGCTACACCTTC
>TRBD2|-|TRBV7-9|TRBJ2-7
CASSAATSGSYEQYF
TGTGCCAGCAGCGCGGCGACTAGCGGGAGCTACGAGCAGTACTTC
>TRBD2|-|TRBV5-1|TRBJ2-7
CASSRGTSGIGGLSYEQYF
TGCGCCAGCAGCCGAGGGACTAGCGGGATAGGTGGTCTCTCCTACGAGCAGTACTTC
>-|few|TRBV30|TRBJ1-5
CAWSDPGGPQHF
TGTGCCTGGAGCGATCCGGGGGGGCCCCAGCATTTT
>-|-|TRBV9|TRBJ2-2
CASSAMSTGELFF
TGTGCCAGCAGCGCCATGAGTACCGGGGAGCTGTTTTTT
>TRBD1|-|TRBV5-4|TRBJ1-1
CASSLGRDRTNTEAFF
TGTGCCAGCAGCTTAGGGCGGGACAGGACCAACACTGAAGCTTTCTTT
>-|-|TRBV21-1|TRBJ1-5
CASSGDPDSNQPQHF
TGTGCCAGCAGCGGGGACCCAGATAGCAATCAGCCCCAGCATTTT
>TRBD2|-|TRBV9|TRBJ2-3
CASTLAGAADTQYF
TGTGCCAGCACCCTAGCGGGAGCGGCAGATACGCAGTATTTT
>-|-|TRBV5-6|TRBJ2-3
CASSPVGGRTDTQYF
TGTGCCAGCAGCCCCGTGGGGGGGCGGACAGATACGCAGTATTTT
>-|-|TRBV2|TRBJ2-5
CASSERAVKETQYF
TGTGCCAGCAGTGAACGGGCCGTCAAAGAGACCCAGTACTTC
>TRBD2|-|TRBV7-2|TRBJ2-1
CASSHGERERSYNEQFF
TGTGCCAGCAGCCATGGGGAGCGGGAGAGGTCCTACAATGAGCAGTTCTTC
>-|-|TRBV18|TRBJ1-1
CASSPPGIGGQEAFF
TGTGCCAGCTCACCACCCGGTATTGGAGGACAGGAAGCTTTCTTT